This TCR beta chain was sequenced for a study of cytomegalovirus exposure and HLA in healthy donors. The V and J ends lost 6 bases and 3 bases respectively, with 11 bases between them. The CDR3 covers 13 residues. The germline CDR1 and CDR2 sequences are LNHDA and SQIVND (reference sequence). Study-level findings and limits: Later work showed greater clonal expansion in HLA-associated TCR beta chains than in equally common others. CMV antigen specificity was confirmed in vitro for a few CMV-associated chains.

Remarks on this clone: Its specificity is unknown.

Primers included in the PCR were 60 Vbeta and 13 Jbeta primers. The data were produced by immunoSEQ multiplex PCR, yet TCRdb's version contains in-frame clones alone and is incomplete. The sample includes more than 150,000 clones, approximately 80% of them seen just once. The V gene is TRBV19, the J gene TRBJ1-2, with D perhaps TRBD1 (5 bases). The sequenced sample was PBMCs. This TCR was recovered from a man in his late teens or twenties in good health and CMV-seronegative. The CDR3 bases are TGTGCCAGTAGGTCGGACACTTACTATGGCTACACCTTC. Its protein is CASRSDTYYGYTF.